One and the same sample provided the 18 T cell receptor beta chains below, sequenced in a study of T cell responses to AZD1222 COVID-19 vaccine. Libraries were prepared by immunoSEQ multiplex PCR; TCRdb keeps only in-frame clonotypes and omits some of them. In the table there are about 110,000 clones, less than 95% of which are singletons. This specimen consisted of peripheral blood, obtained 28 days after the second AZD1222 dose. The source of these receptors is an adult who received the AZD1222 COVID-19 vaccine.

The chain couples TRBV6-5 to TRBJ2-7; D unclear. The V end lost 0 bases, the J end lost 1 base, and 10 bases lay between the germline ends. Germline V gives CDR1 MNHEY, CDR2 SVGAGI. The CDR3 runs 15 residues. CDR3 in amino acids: CASSYSPHGSYEQYF. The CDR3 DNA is TGTGCCAGCAGTTACTCCCCCCACGGGTCCTACGAGCAGTACTTC.

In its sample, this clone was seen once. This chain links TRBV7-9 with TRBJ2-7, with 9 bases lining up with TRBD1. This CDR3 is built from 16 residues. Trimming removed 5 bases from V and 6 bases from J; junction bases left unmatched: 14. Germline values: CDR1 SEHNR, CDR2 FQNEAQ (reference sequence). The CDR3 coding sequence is TGTGCCAGCAGCATCATCCCGGGACAGGGAATCGGCGAGCAGTACTTC. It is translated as CASSIIPGQGIGEQYF.

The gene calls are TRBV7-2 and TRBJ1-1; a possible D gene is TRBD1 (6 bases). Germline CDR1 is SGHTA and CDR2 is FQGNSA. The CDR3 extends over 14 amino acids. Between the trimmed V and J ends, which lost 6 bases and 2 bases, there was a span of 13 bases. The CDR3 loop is CASRTIQGNTEAFF. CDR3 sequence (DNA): TGTGCCAGCAGAACCATACAGGGAAACACTGAAGCTTTCTTT.

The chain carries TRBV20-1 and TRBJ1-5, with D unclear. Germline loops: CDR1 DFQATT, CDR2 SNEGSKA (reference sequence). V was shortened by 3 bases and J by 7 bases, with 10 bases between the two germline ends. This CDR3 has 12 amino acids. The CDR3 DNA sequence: TGCAGTGCTAGTACCAGGTCACAGCCCCAGCATTTT. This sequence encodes CSASTRSQPQHF.

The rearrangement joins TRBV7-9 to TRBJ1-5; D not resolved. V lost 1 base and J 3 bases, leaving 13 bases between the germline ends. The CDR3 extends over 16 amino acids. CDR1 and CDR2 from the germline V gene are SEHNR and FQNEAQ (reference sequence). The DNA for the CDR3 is TGTGCCAGCAGCTTAGTTTATGGGAGTAACAATCAGCCCCAGCATTTT. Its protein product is CASSLVYGSNNQPQHF.

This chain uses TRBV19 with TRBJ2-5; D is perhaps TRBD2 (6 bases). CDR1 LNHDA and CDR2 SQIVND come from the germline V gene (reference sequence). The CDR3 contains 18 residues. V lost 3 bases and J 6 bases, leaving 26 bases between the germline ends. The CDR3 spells CASSIFGDSAAGTKTQYF. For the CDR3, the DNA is TGTGCCAGTAGTATTTTCGGGGACTCGGCGGCCGGGACGAAGACCCAGTACTTC. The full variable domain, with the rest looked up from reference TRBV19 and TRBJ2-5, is DGGITQSPKYLFRKEGQNVTLSCEQNLNHDAMYWYRQDPGQGLRLIYYSQIVNDFQKGDIAEGYSVSREKKESFPLTVTSAQKNPTAFYLCASSIFGDSAAGTKTQYFGPGTRLLVL.

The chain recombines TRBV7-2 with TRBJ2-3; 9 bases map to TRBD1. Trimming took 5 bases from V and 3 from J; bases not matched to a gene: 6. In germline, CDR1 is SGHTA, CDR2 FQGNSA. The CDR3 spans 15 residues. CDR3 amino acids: CASSLQTGGTDTQYF. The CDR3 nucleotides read TGTGCCAGCAGCCTTCAGACAGGGGGTACAGATACGCAGTATTTT.

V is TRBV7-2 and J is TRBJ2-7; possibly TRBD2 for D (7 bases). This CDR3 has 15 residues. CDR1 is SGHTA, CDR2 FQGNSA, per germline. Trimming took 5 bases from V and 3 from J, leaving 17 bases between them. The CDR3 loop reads CASSPKGGAYYEQYF. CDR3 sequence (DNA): TGTGCCAGCAGCCCGAAAGGGGGGGCGTACTACGAGCAGTACTTC.

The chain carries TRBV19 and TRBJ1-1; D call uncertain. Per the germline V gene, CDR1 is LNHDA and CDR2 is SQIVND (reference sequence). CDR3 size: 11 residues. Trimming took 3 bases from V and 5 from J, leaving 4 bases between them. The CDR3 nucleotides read TGTGCCAGTAGTATGGGTACTGAAGCTTTCTTT. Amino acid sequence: CASSMGTEAFF. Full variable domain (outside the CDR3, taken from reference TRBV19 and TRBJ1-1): DGGITQSPKYLFRKEGQNVTLSCEQNLNHDAMYWYRQDPGQGLRLIYYSQIVNDFQKGDIAEGYSVSREKKESFPLTVTSAQKNPTAFYLCASSMGTEAFFGQGTRLTVV.

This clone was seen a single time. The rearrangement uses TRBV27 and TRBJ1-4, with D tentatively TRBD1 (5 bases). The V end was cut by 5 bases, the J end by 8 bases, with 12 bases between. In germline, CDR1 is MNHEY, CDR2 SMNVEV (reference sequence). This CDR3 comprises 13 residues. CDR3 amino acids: CASSTGGEEKLFF. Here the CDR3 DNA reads TGTGCCAGCAGTACTGGGGGAGAGGAAAAACTGTTTTTT.

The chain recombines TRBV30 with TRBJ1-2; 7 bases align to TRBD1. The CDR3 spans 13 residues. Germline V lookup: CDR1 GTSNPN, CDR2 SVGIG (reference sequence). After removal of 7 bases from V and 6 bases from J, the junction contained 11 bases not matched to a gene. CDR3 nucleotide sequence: TGTGCCTCCAACAAACAGGGGACTAATGGCTACACCTTC. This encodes CASNKQGTNGYTF.

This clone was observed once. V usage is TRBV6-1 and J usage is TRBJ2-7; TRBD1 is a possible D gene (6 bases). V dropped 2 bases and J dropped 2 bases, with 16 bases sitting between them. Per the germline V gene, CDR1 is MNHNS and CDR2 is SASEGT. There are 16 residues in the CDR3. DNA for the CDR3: TGTGCCAGCAGTGAAACGTACGGGACACAGACCTACGAGCAGTACTTC. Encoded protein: CASSETYGTQTYEQYF.

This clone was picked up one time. This CDR3 reads CASSMGVSPLHF. In DNA form, the CDR3 reads TGTGCCAGTAGTATGGGGGTCTCACCCCTCCACTTT. V and J are TRBV19 and TRBJ1-6, with D perhaps TRBD1 (5 bases). Germline V lookup: CDR1 LNHDA, CDR2 SQIVND (reference sequence). The V end was cut by 3 bases, the J end by 10 bases, with 7 bases between. The CDR3 length is 12 residues. Full variable domain (outside the CDR3, taken from reference TRBV19 and TRBJ1-6): DGGITQSPKYLFRKEGQNVTLSCEQNLNHDAMYWYRQDPGQGLRLIYYSQIVNDFQKGDIAEGYSVSREKKESFPLTVTSAQKNPTAFYLCASSMGVSPLHFGNGTRLTVT.

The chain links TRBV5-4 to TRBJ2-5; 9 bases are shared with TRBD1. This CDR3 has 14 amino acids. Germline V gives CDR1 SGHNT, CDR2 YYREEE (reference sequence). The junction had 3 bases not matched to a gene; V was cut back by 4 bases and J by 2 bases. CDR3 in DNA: TGTGCCAGCAGCCCAGGGACAGGGCAAGAGACCCAGTACTTC. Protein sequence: CASSPGTGQETQYF.

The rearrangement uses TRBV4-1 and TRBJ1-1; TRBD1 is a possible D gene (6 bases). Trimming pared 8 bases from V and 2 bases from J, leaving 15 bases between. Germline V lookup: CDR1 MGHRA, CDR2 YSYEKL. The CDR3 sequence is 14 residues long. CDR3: CASGRGGKNTEAFF. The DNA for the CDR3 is TGCGCCAGCGGGCGAGGGGGGAAAAACACTGAAGCTTTCTTT.

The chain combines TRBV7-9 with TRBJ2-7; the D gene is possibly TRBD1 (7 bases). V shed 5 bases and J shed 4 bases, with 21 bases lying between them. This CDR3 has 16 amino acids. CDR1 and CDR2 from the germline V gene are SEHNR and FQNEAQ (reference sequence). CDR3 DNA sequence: TGTGCCAGCAGCCGATTACTCGACAGGGACTTATACGAGCAGTACTTC. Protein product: CASSRLLDRDLYEQYF. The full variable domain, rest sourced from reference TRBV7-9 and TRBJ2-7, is DTGVSQNPRHKITKRGQNVTFRCDPISEHNRLYWYRQTLGQGPEFLTYFQNEAQLEKSRLLSDRFSAERPKGSFSTLEIQRTEQGDSAMYLCASSRLLDRDLYEQYFGPGTRLTVT.

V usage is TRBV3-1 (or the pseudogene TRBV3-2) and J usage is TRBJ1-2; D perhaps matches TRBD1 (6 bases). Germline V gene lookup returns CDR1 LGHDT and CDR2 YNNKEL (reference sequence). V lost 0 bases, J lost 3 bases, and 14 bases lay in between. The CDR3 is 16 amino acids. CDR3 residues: CASSQDGATGYYGYTF. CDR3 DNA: TGTGCCAGCAGCCAAGATGGTGCGACAGGTTACTATGGCTACACCTTC.

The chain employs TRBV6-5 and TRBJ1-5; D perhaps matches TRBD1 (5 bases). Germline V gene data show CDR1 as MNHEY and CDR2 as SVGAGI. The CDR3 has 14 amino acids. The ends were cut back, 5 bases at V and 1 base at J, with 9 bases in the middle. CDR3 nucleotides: TGTGCCAGCAGTCACGGGGGGAGCAATCAGCCCCAGCATTTT. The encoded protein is CASSHGGSNQPQHF.